This entry lists 8 T cell receptor beta chains sequenced from one sample in a study of cytomegalovirus exposure and HLA in healthy donors. Primers included in the PCR were 60 Vbeta and 13 Jbeta primers. Method: immunoSEQ multiplex PCR; TCRdb's copy keeps in-frame clones and lacks some. The sample contains 65,000 to 85,000 clones, around 76% of which appear only once. The sequencing sample was made of PBMCs. The receptors originated from a male donor in good health and CMV-seropositive.

The chain combines TRBV28 with TRBJ2-2, with D tentatively TRBD1 (5 bases). V shed 5 bases and J shed 6 bases, with 22 bases lying between them. CDR3 size: 17 residues. The germline gives CDR1 MDHEN, CDR2 SYDVKM. CDR3 sequence reads: CASSPAGILVRAGELFF. CDR3 nucleotides: TGTGCCAGCAGTCCCGCAGGGATTCTTGTTAGGGCCGGGGAGCTGTTTTTT.

CDR3 protein: CASAQGRAPYNEQFF. DNA for the CDR3: TGTGCCAGCGCACAAGGCAGGGCACCCTACAATGAGCAGTTCTTC. The J gene is TRBJ2-1, the V gene TRBV5-8, with a tentative D call TRBD1 (5 bases). The germline V and J ends were trimmed by 7 bases and 2 bases, with 16 bases remaining between them. Germline CDR1 reads SGHTS; CDR2 reads YDEGEE. CDR3 length equals 15 residues.

Here the CDR3 reads CASSRDRGAEAFF. CDR3 nucleotides: TGTGCCAGCAGCCGGGACAGGGGAGCTGAAGCTTTCTTT. This chain joins TRBV6-4 and TRBJ1-1; 10 nucleotides align to TRBD1. The V gene's germline CDR1 is MRHNA and CDR2 SNTAGT. This CDR3 is built from 13 residues. V trimming: 6 bases; J trimming: 6 bases; junction bases outside the gene matches: 4.

The J gene is TRBJ1-1, the V gene TRBV19, with 9 bases identical to TRBD1. There are 16 residues in the CDR3. Germline CDR1 and CDR2: LNHDA and SQIVND (reference sequence). J gave up 1 base and V 3 bases, and 6 bases lay outside the gene matches. The DNA for the CDR3 is TGTGCCAGTAGTATCCCCCCGGGACAGGGGAACACTGAAGCTTTCTTT. This codes for CASSIPPGQGNTEAFF.

This sequence joins TRBV10-3 and TRBJ2-1; 7 nucleotides agree with TRBD2. The CDR3 is 16 amino acids. Germline V gene data show CDR1 as ENHRY and CDR2 as SYGVKD. Trimming cost V 3 bases and J 0 bases; bases outside gene matches: 5. CDR3 coding DNA: TGTGCCATCAGTGACGCAGCGGGGAGCTCCTACAATGAGCAGTTCTTC. Translating it yields CAISDAAGSSYNEQFF.

The V call is TRBV29-1, the J call TRBJ1-5; 10 nucleotides line up with TRBD1. From germline, CDR1 is SQVTM and CDR2 ANQGSEA. The V gene end was trimmed by 1 base and the J gene end by 6 bases; junction bases not matched to a gene: 9. CDR3 size: 16 residues. The CDR3 coding sequence is TGCAGCGTTGAAGGTATGCGGGGACAGGGGAGTCAGCCCCAGCATTTT. It yields the protein CSVEGMRGQGSQPQHF.

The J gene is TRBJ2-5, the V gene TRBV4-3; 11 bases agree with TRBD1. The end of the DNA is better explained by TRBJ2-7, so the J call may be wrong. Germline CDR1 is LGHNA and CDR2 is YSLEER. CDR3 length equals 15 residues. The CDR3 here is CASSQGQGDSYEQYF. In DNA form, the CDR3 reads TGCGCCAGCAGCCAGGGACAGGGGGACTCCTACGAGCAGTACTTC.

CDR3 loop: CASSFSSGRAYEQYF. The DNA for the CDR3 is TGTGCCAGCAGTTTTTCTAGCGGGAGGGCGTACGAGCAGTACTTC. The V and J genes are TRBV6-5 and TRBJ2-7; the match to TRBD2 covers 12 bases. CDR1 is MNHEY and CDR2 is SVGAGI in the germline V gene. Trimming removed 4 bases from V and 4 bases from J; junction bases left unmatched: 5. CDR3 length equals 15 residues.